A single sample is the source of the 13 T cell receptor beta chains below, sequenced in a study of breast tumors, draining lymph nodes, adjacent tissues. From the multiplex PCR reads, TCRdb called clonotypes with MiXCR, one entry per CDR3 protein. Here the sample spans approximately 120,000 distinct CDR3 sequences, 21% being singletons. The lymph nodes were axillary draining lymph nodes from breast cancer patients. What was sequenced was axillary lymph node tissue. These receptors originate from a female donor with breast cancer. Some clones in this sample may be carry-over from other donors' samples.

As to this clonotype: A much larger clone differs by one base, so this may be a read error. The chain combines TRBV19 with TRBJ2-2, with a tentative D call TRBD1 (6 bases). This CDR3 has 14 amino acids. Per the germline V gene, CDR1 is LNHDA and CDR2 is SQIVND (reference sequence). The CDR3 spells CASSDGQSTGELSF. CDR3 sequence (DNA): TGTGCCAGTAGTGATGGACAGAGCACCGGGGAGCTGTCTTTT.

This clonotype was observed at least ten times. The J gene is TRBJ2-7, the V gene TRBV30, with no clear D. Germline CDR1 and CDR2: GTSNPN and SVGIG (reference sequence). This CDR3 has 11 residues. Trimming shortened V by 0 bases and J by 7 bases, and 7 bases separated the two germline ends. CDR3 region: CAWSVGIEQYF. CDR3 nucleotide sequence: TGTGCCTGGAGTGTAGGCATAGAGCAGTACTTC.

The sample holds many counts of this clonotype. J is TRBJ2-7 and V is TRBV9; D may be TRBD2 (6 bases). The CDR3 loop spans 14 amino acids. V was trimmed by 5 bases and J by 1 base, leaving 13 bases between them. Germline CDR1 and CDR2: SGDLS and YYNGEE. CDR3 nucleotides: TGTGCCAGCAGTGCGGGACTCACTTCCTACGAGCAGTACTTC. Amino acids: CASSAGLTSYEQYF.

This clonotype was seen at least ten times. The gene calls are TRBV4-1 and TRBJ2-1; a weak D match, TRBD1 (6 bases). The germline CDR1 and CDR2 sequences are MGHRA and YSYEKL. This CDR3 spans 15 amino acids. The germline V and J ends were trimmed by 1 base and 4 bases, with 11 bases remaining between them. CDR3 nucleotides: TGCGCCAGCAGCCAAGTCGGACAGTTTTACAATGAGCAGTTCTTC. Translated: CASSQVGQFYNEQFF.

Many counts were recorded for this clonotype. The CDR3 nucleotides are TGTGCCAGCAGCTTAGCGGGACAGGGGACAGATACGCAGTATTTT. It translates to CASSLAGQGTDTQYF. The V and J genes are TRBV7-6 and TRBJ2-3; 10 bases line up with TRBD1. The CDR3 has 15 residues. Germline V gene data show CDR1 as SGHVS and CDR2 as FNYEAQ. V lost 0 bases to trimming and J lost 3 bases; unmatched junction nucleotides: 0. Full variable domain (remainder filled in from reference TRBV7-6 and TRBJ2-3): GAGVSQSPRYKVTKRGQDVALRCDPISGHVSLYWYRQALGQGPEFLTYFNYEAQQDKSGLPNDRFSAERPEGSISTLTIQRTEQRDSAMYRCASSLAGQGTDTQYFGPGTRLTVL.

In this sample, this clonotype turned up many times. The genes are TRBV9 and TRBJ1-6; 11 bases fit TRBD1. Germline CDR1 reads SGDLS; CDR2 reads YYNGEE. This CDR3 comprises 15 residues. The V gene end was trimmed by 5 bases and the J gene end by 6 bases; junction bases not matched to a gene: 4. The CDR3 bases are TGTGCCAGCAGTGCCGGGACAGGGGGTAATTCACCCCTCCACTTT. This codes for CASSAGTGGNSPLHF.

Comment on this clonotype: A read error may explain this, as a much larger clone is one base away. V usage is TRBV2 and J usage is TRBJ2-7; 7 bases map to TRBD1. This CDR3 region has 11 residues. From germline, CDR1 is SNHLY and CDR2 FYNNEI. In nucleotides, the CDR3 is TGTGTCAGCAGACAGGGCTACGAGCAGTACTTC. This translates into CVSRQGYEQYF.

The sample holds many counts of this clonotype. This chain joins TRBV6-1 and TRBJ2-1; D gene unclear. This CDR3 is built from 14 residues. CDR1 and CDR2 from the germline V gene are MNHNS and SASEGT. Trimming took off 1 base at V and 7 bases at J, with 11 bases between the two ends. The CDR3 sequence is CASSEVVRRNEQFF. In DNA, the CDR3 is TGTGCCAGCAGTGAAGTCGTCAGAAGGAATGAGCAGTTCTTC.

This clonotype appeared many times. The V call is TRBV10-3, the J call TRBJ1-6; D is unresolved. This CDR3 has 14 residues. Trimming shortened V by 6 bases and J by 7 bases, and 13 bases separated the two germline ends. Germline CDR1 ENHRY, CDR2 SYGVKD. As DNA, the CDR3 is TGTGCCATCAGGCCCTCCCGGGCCAATTCACCCCTCCACTTT. Translated, it gives CAIRPSRANSPLHF.

This clonotype showed up many times. This chain joins TRBV6-2 or TRBV6-3 and TRBJ2-2; D is unclear. Germline CDR1 reads MNHEY; CDR2 reads SVGEGT. CDR3 length: 14 amino acids. V lost 5 bases and J 1 base, leaving 8 bases between the germline ends. In nucleotides, the CDR3 is TGTGCCAGCAGTCCAAGAGTGAACACCGGGGAGCTGTTTTTT. Its protein product is CASSPRVNTGELFF.

Many counts were recorded for this clonotype. V gene TRBV5-8 combines with J gene TRBJ2-1, with a weak D call TRBD2 (6 bases). V lost 1 base, J lost 7 bases, and 18 bases lay in between. CDR3 length: 16 amino acids. The germline V gene encodes CDR1 SGHTS and CDR2 YDEGEE. The CDR3 loop reads CASSLPLAYRSNEQFF. The CDR3 nucleotides read TGTGCCAGCAGCTTGCCCCTAGCGTACCGCTCGAATGAGCAGTTCTTC.

This clonotype occurred once. The chain joins TRBV6-5 to TRBJ1-1; D unresolved. CDR1 and CDR2 from the germline V gene are MNHEY and SVGAGI. Trimming took off 6 bases at V and 0 bases at J, with 5 bases between the two ends. The CDR3 length is 12 residues. CDR3 bases: TGTGCCAGCAGACGGTTGAACACTGAAGCTTTCTTT. It encodes CASRRLNTEAFF.

For this clonotype: A much more abundant neighbour one base away suggests this may be a read error. The gene calls are TRBV6-1 and TRBJ2-3; 13 bases are a match to TRBD2. The trim removed 0 bases at V and 8 bases at J, leaving 14 bases unmatched. The CDR3 spans 19 residues. Germline CDR1 reads MNHNS; CDR2 reads SASEGT. CDR3 DNA sequence: TGTGCCAGCAGTGAAGCGGGACTAGCGGGGATAGGCGGGGCAGGTACGCAGTATTTT. As protein: CASSEAGLAGIGGAGTQYF.